The sample holds many counts of the clone carrying this T cell receptor beta chain. V lost 1 base, J lost 6 bases, and 17 bases lay in between. The germline V gene has CDR1 SGDLS and CDR2 YYNGEE. The length of the CDR3 is 16 residues. The data are from a study of T-cell reconstitution after alpha-beta-depleted transplantation in children. As it was prepared, the TCRbeta library received unique molecular identifiers. TCRdb used MiXCR to reprocess the PCR reads, holding one entry per CDR3 protein. The repertoire holds around 360,000 distinct CDR3 sequences, with 9% to 12% as singletons. The sequence was obtained from a human donor who donated a stem cell graft to a child with acute lymphoblastic leukemia. V usage is TRBV9 and J usage is TRBJ2-1; no clear D. Source: PBMCs from the stem cell graft donor, taken from the stem cell graft. CDR3 sequence: CASSVSPGSRPNEQFF. CDR3 DNA sequence: TGTGCCAGCAGCGTAAGCCCGGGTAGCAGGCCCAATGAGCAGTTCTTC.